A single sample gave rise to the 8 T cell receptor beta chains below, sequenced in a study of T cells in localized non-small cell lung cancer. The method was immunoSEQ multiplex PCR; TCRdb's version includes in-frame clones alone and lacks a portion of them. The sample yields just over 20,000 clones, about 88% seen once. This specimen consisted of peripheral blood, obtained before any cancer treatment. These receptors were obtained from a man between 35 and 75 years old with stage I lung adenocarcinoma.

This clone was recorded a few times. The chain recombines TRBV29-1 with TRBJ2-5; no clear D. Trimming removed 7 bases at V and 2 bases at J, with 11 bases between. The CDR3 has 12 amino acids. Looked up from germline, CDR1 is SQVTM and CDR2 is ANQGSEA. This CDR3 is CSGAEAQETQYF. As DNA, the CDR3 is TGCAGCGGTGCAGAGGCTCAAGAGACCCAGTACTTC.

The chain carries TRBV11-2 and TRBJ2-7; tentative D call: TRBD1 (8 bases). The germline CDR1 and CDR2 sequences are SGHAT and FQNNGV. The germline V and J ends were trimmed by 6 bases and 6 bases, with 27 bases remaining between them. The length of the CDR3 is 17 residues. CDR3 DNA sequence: TGTGCCAGCAGGCTAAGGGGGAGGGGCAGGGGGCTAGGCGAGCAGTACTTC. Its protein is CASRLRGRGRGLGEQYF. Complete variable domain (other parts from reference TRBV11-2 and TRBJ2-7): EAGVAQSPRYKIIEKRQSVAFWCNPISGHATLYWYQQILGQGPKLLIQFQNNGVVDDSQLPKDRFSAERLKGVDSTLKIQPAKLEDSAVYLCASRLRGRGRGLGEQYFGPGTRLTVT.

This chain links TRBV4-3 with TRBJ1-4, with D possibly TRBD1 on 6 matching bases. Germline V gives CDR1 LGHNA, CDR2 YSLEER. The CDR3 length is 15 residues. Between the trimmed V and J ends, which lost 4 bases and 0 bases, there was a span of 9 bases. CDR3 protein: CASSRTEATNEKLFF. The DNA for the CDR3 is TGCGCCAGCAGCCGGACAGAAGCAACTAATGAAAAACTGTTTTTT.

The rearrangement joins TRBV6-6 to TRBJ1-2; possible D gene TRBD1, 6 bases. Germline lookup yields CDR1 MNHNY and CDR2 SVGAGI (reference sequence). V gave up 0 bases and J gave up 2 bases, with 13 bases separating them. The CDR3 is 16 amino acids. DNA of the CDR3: TGTGCCAGCAGTTACTCGGGGGGCGGGCTGAACTATGGCTACACCTTC. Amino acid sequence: CASSYSGGGLNYGYTF.

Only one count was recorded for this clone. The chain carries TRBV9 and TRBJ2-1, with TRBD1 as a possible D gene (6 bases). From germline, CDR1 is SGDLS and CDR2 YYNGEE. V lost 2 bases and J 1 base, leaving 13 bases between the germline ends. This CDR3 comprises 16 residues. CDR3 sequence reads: CASSVDRFLSYNEQFF. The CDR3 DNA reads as TGTGCCAGCAGCGTCGACAGGTTTCTTTCCTACAATGAGCAGTTCTTC.

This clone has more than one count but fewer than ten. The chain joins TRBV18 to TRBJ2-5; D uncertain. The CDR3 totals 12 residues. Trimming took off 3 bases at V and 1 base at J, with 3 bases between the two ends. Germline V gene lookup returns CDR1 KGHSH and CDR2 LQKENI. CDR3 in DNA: TGTGCCAGCTCACCCCCCCAAGAGACCCAGTACTTC. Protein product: CASSPPQETQYF.

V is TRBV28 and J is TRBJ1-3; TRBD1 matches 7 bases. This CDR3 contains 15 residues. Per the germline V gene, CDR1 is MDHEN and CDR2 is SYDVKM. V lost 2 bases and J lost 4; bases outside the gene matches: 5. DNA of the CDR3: TGTGCCAGCAGTTTACCGGGACAGACAGGAAACACCATATATTTT. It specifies CASSLPGQTGNTIYF.

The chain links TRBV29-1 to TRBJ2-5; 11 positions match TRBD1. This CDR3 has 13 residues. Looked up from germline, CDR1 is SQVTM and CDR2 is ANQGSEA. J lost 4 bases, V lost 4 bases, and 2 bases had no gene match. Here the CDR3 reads CSVGDRGGETQYF. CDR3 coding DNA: TGCAGCGTTGGGGACAGGGGGGGAGAGACCCAGTACTTC.